The 14 T cell receptor beta chains listed next were all sequenced from one sample in a study of beta chain features in type 1 diabetes. Expressed TCRB transcripts were sequenced because the isolated RNA had all been reverse transcribed beforehand. This table comes from immunoSEQ multiplex PCR, and its TCRdb copy is limited to in-frame clones, with some not included. This table holds 390,000 or so clones, roughly 14% found once. Material: naive CD4+ T cells from blood. These TCRs come from a young man in good health.

The chain uses TRBV7-9 and TRBJ1-4; D not resolved. V lost 5 bases to trimming and J lost 8 bases, with 15 bases between them. The V gene's germline CDR1 is SEHNR and CDR2 FQNEAQ (reference sequence). The CDR3 consists of 14 residues. CDR3 loop: CASSPGSRGEKLFF. The CDR3 DNA is TGTGCCAGCAGCCCGGGTTCTAGAGGGGAAAAACTGTTTTTT.

V gene TRBV7-9 combines with J gene TRBJ1-2; D remains ambiguous. The CDR3 is 14 residues long. V was trimmed by 3 bases and J by 5 bases, leaving 13 bases between them. CDR1 and CDR2 from the germline V gene are SEHNR and FQNEAQ (reference sequence). CDR3: CASSFDVSPYGYTF. CDR3 coding DNA: TGTGCCAGCAGCTTCGACGTCAGTCCTTATGGCTACACCTTC. Supplemented by reference TRBV7-9 and TRBJ1-2, the full variable domain reads DTGVSQNPRHKITKRGQNVTFRCDPISEHNRLYWYRQTLGQGPEFLTYFQNEAQLEKSRLLSDRFSAERPKGSFSTLEIQRTEQGDSAMYLCASSFDVSPYGYTFGSGTRLTVV.

This clone appeared a few times. This chain links TRBV5-6 with TRBJ2-3; the match to TRBD1 covers 7 bases. The V segment lost 6 bases and the J segment 0 bases; nucleotides outside the gene matches: 10. Looked up from germline, CDR1 is SGHDT and CDR2 is YYEEEE. This CDR3 spans 16 amino acids. CDR3 loop: CASTNRGPGSTDTQYF. The CDR3, as DNA: TGTGCCAGCACCAATAGGGGGCCAGGGAGCACAGATACGCAGTATTTT. Supplemented by reference TRBV5-6 and TRBJ2-3, the full variable domain reads DAGVTQSPTHLIKTRGQQVTLRCSPKSGHDTVSWYQQALGQGPQFIFQYYEEEERQRGNFPDRFSGHQFPNYSSELNVNALLLGDSALYLCASTNRGPGSTDTQYFGPGTRLTVL.

This clone has just a few counts. In nucleotides, the CDR3 is TGTGCCAGCAGTTTACTCGGGACAGGGAGTAGTGAAAAACTGTTTTTT. This encodes CASSLLGTGSSEKLFF. V and J are TRBV28 and TRBJ1-4, with 9 nucleotides matching TRBD1. This CDR3 region has 16 residues. With V trimmed by 2 bases and J by 7 bases, 8 bases remained unmatched. Germline V gives CDR1 MDHEN, CDR2 SYDVKM.

A single count supports this clone. The CDR3 nucleotides are TGTGCCAGCTCACCCCGACTAGCGGGAGCAGGGGAGACCCAGTACTTC. This encodes CASSPRLAGAGETQYF. The chain carries TRBV18 and TRBJ2-5, with TRBD2 matching over 12 bases. After removal of 3 bases from V and 5 bases from J, the junction contained 7 bases not matched to a gene. The CDR3 covers 16 residues. Germline CDR1 reads KGHSH; CDR2 reads LQKENI.

This chain uses TRBV5-1 with TRBJ2-1, with D possibly being TRBD2 (7 bases). V was clipped by 6 bases and J by 6 bases, with 19 bases between them. Per the germline V gene, CDR1 is SGHRS and CDR2 is YFSETQ. The CDR3 has 15 residues. The DNA of the CDR3 is TGCGCCAGCACCCCCGGAGGGGGACTATTCAATGAGCAGTTCTTC. This translates into CASTPGGGLFNEQFF.

Only a few counts were recorded for this clone. The chain links TRBV25-1 to TRBJ1-1, with no clear D. The V end lost 2 bases, the J end lost 3 bases, and 4 bases lay between the germline ends. Germline V gene lookup returns CDR1 MGHDK and CDR2 SYGVNS. The CDR3 has 12 residues. For the CDR3, the DNA is TGTGCCAGCAGTGAAGACTACACTGAAGCTTTCTTT. It specifies CASSEDYTEAFF.

This clone showed up just a few times. The V call is TRBV18, the J call TRBJ2-1, with TRBD2 identical over 8 bases. Germline-derived CDR1 and CDR2 are KGHSH and LQKENI. The J segment lost 5 bases and the V segment lost 4 bases, leaving 10 bases of the junction unmatched. The CDR3 sequence is 16 residues long. CDR3 sequence: CASSRLPSGSHNEQFF. DNA of the CDR3: TGTGCCAGCTCACGTCTACCTAGCGGGTCCCACAATGAGCAGTTCTTC.

The chain employs TRBV21-1 and TRBJ2-5; TRBD1 was called by the table and not checked on the DNA. TRBV21-1 is tagged as a pseudogene. This CDR3 spans 16 amino acids. CDR3 protein: CASNYCPGTGGETQYF. The DNA of the CDR3 is TGTGCCAGCAACTACTGCCCCGGGACAGGAGGAGAGACCCAGTACTTC.

This clone appeared a few times. V and J are TRBV6-5 and TRBJ2-1; TRBD2 matches 11 bases. The CDR3 is 15 amino acids. CDR1 is MNHEY, CDR2 SVGAGI, per germline. V was pared by 4 bases and J by 4 bases, with 3 bases of the junction left unmatched. The CDR3 region is CASSLGLAVYNEQFF. The CDR3 nucleotides read TGTGCCAGCAGTTTGGGACTAGCGGTATACAATGAGCAGTTCTTC.

This clone was picked up a small number of times. The rearrangement joins TRBV7-9 to TRBJ2-1; D is possibly TRBD1 or TRBD2 (5 bases each). This CDR3 contains 14 residues. V lost 5 bases and J 4 bases, leaving 12 bases between the germline ends. Germline-derived CDR1 and CDR2 are SEHNR and FQNEAQ (reference sequence). CDR3 region: CASSPPREYNEQFF. CDR3 nucleotides: TGTGCCAGCAGCCCCCCCAGGGAGTACAATGAGCAGTTCTTC.

V gene TRBV25-1 combines with J gene TRBJ1-2; D possibly corresponds to TRBD1 (5 bases). Germline CDR1 and CDR2: MGHDK and SYGVNS. This CDR3 is built from 17 residues. V was pared by 2 bases and J by 4 bases, with 20 bases between. CDR3 region: CASSEEAGWRGSYGYTF. DNA of the CDR3: TGTGCCAGCAGTGAAGAGGCAGGGTGGCGTGGAAGCTATGGCTACACCTTC.

This clone was counted only a few times. Written as DNA, the CDR3 is TGTGCCAGCAGCGTCATCGGGTTAGACCAAGAGACCCAGTACTTC. It codes for CASSVIGLDQETQYF. V is TRBV9 and J is TRBJ2-5; no clear D gene. Germline V gene data show CDR1 as SGDLS and CDR2 as YYNGEE. The CDR3 extends over 15 amino acids. V was pared by 2 bases and J by 0 bases, with 11 bases between.

The sample holds a few counts of this clone. V and J are TRBV4-1 and TRBJ2-7, with D unclear. CDR3 length: 14 amino acids. Deletions cut 1 base from V and 12 bases from J, with 19 bases between. Germline-derived CDR1 and CDR2 are MGHRA and YSYEKL. The CDR3 reads CASSQGVFGFLRYF. The CDR3 DNA reads TGCGCCAGCAGCCAAGGGGTATTCGGGTTTCTTCGGTACTTC.